The rows below give T cell receptor beta chains drawn from one sample of a study of T-cell reconstitution after alpha-beta-depleted transplantation in children. TCRdb re-derived calls from the PCR reads in MiXCR, one entry per CDR3 protein. The data hold roughly 300,000 distinct CDR3 sequences, with 9.5% to 10% observed a single time. Sequenced here: PBMCs from the stem cell graft donor, sampled from the stem cell graft. All receptors derive from a human donor who donated a stem cell graft to a child with SCID. Each CDR3 is given without its conserved first and last residue.

j_call,v_call,cdr3_aa
TRBJ1-5,TRBV5-1,ASSLGTGEEQPQH
TRBJ2-7,TRBV12-3/TRBV12-4,ASSKWVQGDYEQY
TRBJ1-3,TRBV9,ASSVDGGAGNTIY
TRBJ2-5,TRBV29-1,SVDSLQETQY
TRBJ2-7,TRBV29-1,SVEDRAQGDEQY
TRBJ1-5,TRBV27,ASSLSSRALGQPQH
TRBJ1-2,TRBV6-5,ASRQGGYGYT
TRBJ2-3,TRBV11-2,ASTSDRGRDTQY
TRBJ1-1,TRBV12-3/TRBV12-4,ASSLSSGDVTSDTEAF
TRBJ2-7,TRBV2,ASSLLGQSYEQY
TRBJ2-1,TRBV5-1,ASSPPTGTGRINEQF
TRBJ1-2,TRBV29-1,SVEQGGIYGYT
TRBJ2-2,TRBV7-3,ASSLGTPNGELF
TRBJ2-1,TRBV20-1,SPYRTSPSYNEQF
TRBJ1-6,TRBV7-9,ASSLGGAPLH
TRBJ2-6,TRBV5-1,ASSPRRGFEASVGANVLT